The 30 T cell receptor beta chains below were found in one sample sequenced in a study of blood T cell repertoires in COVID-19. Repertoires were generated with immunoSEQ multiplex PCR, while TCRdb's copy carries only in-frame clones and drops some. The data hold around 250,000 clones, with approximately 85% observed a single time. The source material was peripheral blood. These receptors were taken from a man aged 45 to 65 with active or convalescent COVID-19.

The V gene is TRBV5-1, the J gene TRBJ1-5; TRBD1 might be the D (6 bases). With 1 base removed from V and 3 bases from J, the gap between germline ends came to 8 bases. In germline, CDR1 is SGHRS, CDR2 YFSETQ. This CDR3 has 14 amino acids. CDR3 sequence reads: CASSLTGFNQPQHF. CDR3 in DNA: TGCGCCAGCAGCTTGACAGGGTTCAATCAGCCCCAGCATTTT.

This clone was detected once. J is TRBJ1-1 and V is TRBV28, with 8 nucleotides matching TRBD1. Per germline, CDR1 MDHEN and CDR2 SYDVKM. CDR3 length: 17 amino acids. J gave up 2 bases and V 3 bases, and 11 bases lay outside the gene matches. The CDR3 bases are TGTGCCAGCAGTTTCTTACCAGGGGGCGGAGATAACACTGAAGCTTTCTTT. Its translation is CASSFLPGGGDNTEAFF.

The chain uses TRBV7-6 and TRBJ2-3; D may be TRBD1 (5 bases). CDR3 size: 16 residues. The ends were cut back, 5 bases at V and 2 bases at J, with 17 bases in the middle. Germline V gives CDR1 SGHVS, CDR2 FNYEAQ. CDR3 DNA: TGTGCCAGCAGCCTCCGACAGAGAAGCTACACAGATACGCAGTATTTT. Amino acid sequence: CASSLRQRSYTDTQYF.

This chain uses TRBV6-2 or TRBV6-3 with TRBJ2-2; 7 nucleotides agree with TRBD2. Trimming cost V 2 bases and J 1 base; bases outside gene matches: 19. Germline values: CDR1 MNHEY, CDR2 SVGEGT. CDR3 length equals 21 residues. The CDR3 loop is CASSYDTLGWGGSRNTGELFF. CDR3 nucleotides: TGTGCCAGCAGTTACGACACCCTCGGGTGGGGCGGGAGCCGGAACACCGGGGAGCTGTTTTTT.

CDR3 bases: TGTGCCAGCAGCTTACGGAGCTCCTATAATTCACCCCTCCACTTT. Translating gives CASSLRSSYNSPLHF. V gene TRBV11-2 combines with J gene TRBJ1-6; D gene uncertain. Trimming took off 2 bases at V and 0 bases at J, with 5 bases between the two ends. Germline assignment: CDR1 SGHAT and CDR2 FQNNGV. The CDR3 has 15 residues.

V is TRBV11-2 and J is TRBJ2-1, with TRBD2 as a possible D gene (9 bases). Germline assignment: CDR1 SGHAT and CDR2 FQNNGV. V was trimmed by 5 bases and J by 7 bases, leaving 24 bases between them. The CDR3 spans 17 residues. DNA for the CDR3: TGTGCCAGCAGCGTGGACAGGGTGATAGCGGGAGCAAATGAGCAGTTCTTC. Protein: CASSVDRVIAGANEQFF.

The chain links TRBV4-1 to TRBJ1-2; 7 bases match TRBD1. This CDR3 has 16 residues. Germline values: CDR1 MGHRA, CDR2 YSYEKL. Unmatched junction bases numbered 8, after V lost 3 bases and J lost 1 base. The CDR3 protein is CASSHPTGPFNYGYTF. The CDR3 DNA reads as TGCGCCAGCAGCCACCCGACAGGGCCATTTAACTATGGCTACACCTTC.

CDR3 region: CASSLGLNTEAFF. CDR3 nucleotide sequence: TGTGCCAGCAGCTTGGGCCTGAACACTGAAGCTTTCTTT. The chain is built from TRBV11-3 and TRBJ1-1; D remains unclear. The CDR3 extends over 13 amino acids. Germline V lookup: CDR1 SGHNT, CDR2 YENEEA. Trimming removed 3 bases from V and 0 bases from J, with 5 bases in between.

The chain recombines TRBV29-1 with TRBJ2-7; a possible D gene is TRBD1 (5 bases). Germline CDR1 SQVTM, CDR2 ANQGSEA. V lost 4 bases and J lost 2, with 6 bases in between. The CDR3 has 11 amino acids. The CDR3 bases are TGCAGCGTTGGACAGACCTACGAGCAGTACTTC. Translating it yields CSVGQTYEQYF.

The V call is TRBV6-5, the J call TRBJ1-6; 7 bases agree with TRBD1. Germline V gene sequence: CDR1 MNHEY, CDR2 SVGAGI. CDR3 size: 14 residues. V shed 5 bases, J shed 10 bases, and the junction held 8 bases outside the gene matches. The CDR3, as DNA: TGTGCCAGCAGTATACAGGGGATAGGATCACCCCTCCACTTT. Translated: CASSIQGIGSPLHF.

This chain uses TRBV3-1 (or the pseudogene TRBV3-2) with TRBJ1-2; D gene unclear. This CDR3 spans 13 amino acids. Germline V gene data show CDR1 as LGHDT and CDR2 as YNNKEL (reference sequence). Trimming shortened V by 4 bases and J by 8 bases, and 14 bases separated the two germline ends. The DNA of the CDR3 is TGTGCCAGCAGCCCCGAAAGGGAGGGCGGCTACACCTTC. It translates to CASSPEREGGYTF.

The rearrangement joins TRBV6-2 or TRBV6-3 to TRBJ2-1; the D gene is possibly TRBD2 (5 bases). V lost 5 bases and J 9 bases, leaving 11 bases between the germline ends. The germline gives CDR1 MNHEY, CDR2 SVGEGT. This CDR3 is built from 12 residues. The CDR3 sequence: CASSRTPIEQFF. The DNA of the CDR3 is TGTGCCAGCAGTCGGACTCCGATTGAGCAGTTCTTC.

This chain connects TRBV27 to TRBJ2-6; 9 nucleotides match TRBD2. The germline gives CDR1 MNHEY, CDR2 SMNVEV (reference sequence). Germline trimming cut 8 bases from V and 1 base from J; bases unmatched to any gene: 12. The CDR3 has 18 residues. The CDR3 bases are TGTGCCAGCTCCTATGCGGGGGGGATTAGATCTGGGGCCAACGTCCTGACTTTC. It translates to CASSYAGGIRSGANVLTF.

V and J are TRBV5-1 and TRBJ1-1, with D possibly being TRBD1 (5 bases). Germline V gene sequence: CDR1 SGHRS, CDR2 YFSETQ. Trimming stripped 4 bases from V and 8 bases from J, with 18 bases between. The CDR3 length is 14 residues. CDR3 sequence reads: CASSQAGVGVEAFF. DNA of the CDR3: TGCGCCAGCAGCCAGGCGGGGGTAGGGGTGGAAGCTTTCTTT.

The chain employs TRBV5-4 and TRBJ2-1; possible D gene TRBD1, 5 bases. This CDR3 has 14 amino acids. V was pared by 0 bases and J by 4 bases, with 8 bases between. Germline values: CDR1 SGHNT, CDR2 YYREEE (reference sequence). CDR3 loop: CASSLVQGYNEQFF. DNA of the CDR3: TGTGCCAGCAGCTTGGTCCAGGGTTACAATGAGCAGTTCTTC. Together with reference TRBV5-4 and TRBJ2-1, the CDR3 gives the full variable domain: ETGVTQSPTHLIKTRGQQVTLRCSSQSGHNTVSWYQQALGQGPQFIFQYYREEENGRGNFPPRFSGLQFPNYSSELNVNALELDDSALYLCASSLVQGYNEQFFGPGTRLTVL.

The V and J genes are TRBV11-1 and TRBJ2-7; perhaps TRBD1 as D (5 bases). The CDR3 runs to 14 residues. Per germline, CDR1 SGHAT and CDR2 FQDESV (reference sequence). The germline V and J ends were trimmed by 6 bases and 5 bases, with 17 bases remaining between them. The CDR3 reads CASSLSGSWDEQYF. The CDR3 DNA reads TGTGCCAGCAGTCTCTCAGGGTCCTGGGACGAGCAGTACTTC. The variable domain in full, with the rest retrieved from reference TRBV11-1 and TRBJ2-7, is EAEVAQSPRYKITEKSQAVAFWCDPISGHATLYWYRQILGQGPELLVQFQDESVVDDSQLPKDRFSAERLKGVDSTLKIQPAELGDSAMYLCASSLSGSWDEQYFGPGTRLTVT.

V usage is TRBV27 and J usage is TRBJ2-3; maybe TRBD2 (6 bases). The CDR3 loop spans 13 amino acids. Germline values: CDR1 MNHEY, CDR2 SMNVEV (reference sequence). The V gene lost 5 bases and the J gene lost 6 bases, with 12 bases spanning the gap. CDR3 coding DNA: TGTGCCAGCAGTCCGACTAGTTGGGATACGCAGTATTTT. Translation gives CASSPTSWDTQYF.

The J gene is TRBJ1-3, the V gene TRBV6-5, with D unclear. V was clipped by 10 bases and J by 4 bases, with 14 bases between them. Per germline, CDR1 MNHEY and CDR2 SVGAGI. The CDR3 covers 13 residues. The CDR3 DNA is TGTGCCACCGCCCCGGGTCTAGGAAACACCATATATTTT. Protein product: CATAPGLGNTIYF.

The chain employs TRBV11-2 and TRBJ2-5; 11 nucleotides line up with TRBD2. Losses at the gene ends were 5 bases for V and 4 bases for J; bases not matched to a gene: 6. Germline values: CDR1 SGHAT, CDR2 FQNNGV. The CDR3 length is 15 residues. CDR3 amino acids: CASSDTSGSTETQYF. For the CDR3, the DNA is TGTGCCAGCAGCGACACTAGCGGGAGTACAGAGACCCAGTACTTC.

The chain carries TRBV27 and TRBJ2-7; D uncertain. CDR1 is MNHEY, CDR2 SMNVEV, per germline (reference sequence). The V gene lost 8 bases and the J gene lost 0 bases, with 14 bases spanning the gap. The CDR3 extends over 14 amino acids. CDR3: CASRRVWSSYEQYF. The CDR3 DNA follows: TGTGCCAGCCGCCGGGTTTGGAGCTCCTACGAGCAGTACTTC.

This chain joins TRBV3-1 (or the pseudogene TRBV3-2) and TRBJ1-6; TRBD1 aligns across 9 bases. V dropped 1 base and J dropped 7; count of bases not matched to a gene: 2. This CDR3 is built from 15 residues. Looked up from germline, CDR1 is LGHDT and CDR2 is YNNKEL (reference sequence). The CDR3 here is CASSQVGTGNSPLHF. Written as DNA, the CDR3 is TGTGCCAGCAGCCAAGTAGGGACAGGGAATTCACCCCTCCACTTT.

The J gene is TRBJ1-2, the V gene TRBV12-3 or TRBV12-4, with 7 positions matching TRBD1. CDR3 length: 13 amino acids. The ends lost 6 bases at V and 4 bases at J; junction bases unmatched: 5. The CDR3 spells CASSAGGSYGYTF. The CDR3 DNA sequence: TGTGCCAGCAGCGCAGGGGGATCCTATGGCTACACCTTC.

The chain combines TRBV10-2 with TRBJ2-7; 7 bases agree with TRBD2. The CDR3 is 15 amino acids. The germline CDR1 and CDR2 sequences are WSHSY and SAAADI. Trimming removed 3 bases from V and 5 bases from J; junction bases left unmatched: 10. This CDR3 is CASSDQGGPKDEQYF. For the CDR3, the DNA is TGCGCCAGCAGTGATCAGGGAGGGCCTAAGGACGAGCAGTACTTC.

The CDR3 bases are TGTGCCAGCAGCGCTGGGGGGTGGAACACTGAAGCTTTCTTT. This sequence encodes CASSAGGWNTEAFF. The chain is built from TRBV9 and TRBJ1-1, with D perhaps TRBD1 (5 bases). CDR1 is SGDLS and CDR2 is YYNGEE in the germline V gene. Trimming left V 3 bases short and J 1 base short, with 10 bases between. The CDR3 sequence is 14 residues long.

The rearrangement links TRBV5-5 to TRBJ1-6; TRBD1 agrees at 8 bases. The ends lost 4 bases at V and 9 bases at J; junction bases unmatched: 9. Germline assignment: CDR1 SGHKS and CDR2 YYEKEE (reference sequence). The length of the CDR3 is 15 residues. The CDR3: CASSPGQGQGSPLHF. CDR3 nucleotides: TGTGCCAGCAGCCCAGGACAGGGTCAAGGTTCACCCCTCCACTTT.

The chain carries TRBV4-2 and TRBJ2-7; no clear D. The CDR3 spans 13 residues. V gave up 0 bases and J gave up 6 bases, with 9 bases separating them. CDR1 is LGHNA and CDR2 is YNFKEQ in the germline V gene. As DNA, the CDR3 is TGTGCCAGCAGCCAAGAGATTGGCGGCGAGCAGTACTTC. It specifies CASSQEIGGEQYF.

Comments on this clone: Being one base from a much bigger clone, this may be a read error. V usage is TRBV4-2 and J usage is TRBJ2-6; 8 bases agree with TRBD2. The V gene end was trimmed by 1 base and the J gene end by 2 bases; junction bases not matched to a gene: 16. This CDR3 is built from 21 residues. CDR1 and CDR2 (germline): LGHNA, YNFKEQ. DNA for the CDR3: TGTGCCAGCAGCCAAGTCCGGGGGGGCGGGAGCCGCCGTGCTGGGGCCAACGTCCTGACTTTC. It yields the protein CASSQVRGGGSRRAGANVLTF.

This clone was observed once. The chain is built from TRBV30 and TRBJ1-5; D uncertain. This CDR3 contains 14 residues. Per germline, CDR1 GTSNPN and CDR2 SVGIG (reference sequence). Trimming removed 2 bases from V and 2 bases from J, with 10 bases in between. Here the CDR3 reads CAWSIAGGNQPQHF. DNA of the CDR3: TGTGCCTGGAGTATCGCCGGGGGCAATCAGCCCCAGCATTTT.

The CDR3, as DNA: TGTGCCACCAGCAGAGTGGGTGGAGGGAGCTATGGCTACACCTTC. Encoded protein: CATSRVGGGSYGYTF. The rearrangement links TRBV15 to TRBJ1-2; no firm D call. V shed 1 base and J shed 4 bases, with 13 bases lying between them. Germline V gene sequence: CDR1 LNHNV, CDR2 YYDKDF (reference sequence). CDR3 size: 15 residues.

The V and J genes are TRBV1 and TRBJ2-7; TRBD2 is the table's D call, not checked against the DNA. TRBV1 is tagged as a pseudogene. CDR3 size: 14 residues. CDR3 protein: CTSSQARGSTEQYF. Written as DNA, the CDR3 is TGCACCAGCAGCCAAGCGCGGGGATCTACGGAGCAGTACTTC.